The clone carrying this TCR beta chain is identified as large from frequency. What it binds is unknown. The data were taken from a study of CD8 T cells in cerebrospinal fluid in Alzheimer's disease. Looked up from germline, CDR1 is SGHRS and CDR2 is YFSETQ. This CDR3 contains 16 residues. Study results and caveats: Expanded clones of at least 3% were commoner in Alzheimer's patients than healthy subjects. In mild cognitive impairment or Alzheimer's disease, the biggest CSF clone made up more TCRs than in controls.

CSF cells were profiled by 10X single-cell V(D)J and 5' expression. TCRdb reprocessed the 10x single-cell sequencing reads; each CDR3 protein has one entry and no DNA is given. This sample's table has 700 or so distinct CDR3 sequences. Confirmation of patient neurodegeneration relied on biomarkers such as neurofilament, amyloid-beta and tau. Sequencing used cerebrospinal fluid. This chain uses TRBV5-1 with TRBJ2-5; TCRdb's D gene call, TRBD2, goes unchecked for lack of DNA. This TCR came from a human donor with Alzheimer's disease. CDR3 loop: CASSYSSGTLGETQYF.